This T cell receptor beta chain derives from a study of identical twins. Study observations and caveats: Beta out-of-frame twin sharing showed a weaker excess. Analyses of zero insertions could be partly confounded by invariant MAIT and iNKT cells.

CDR3 length: 15 residues. The V and J ends lost 7 bases and 0 bases respectively, with 10 bases between them. Germline V gene sequence: CDR1 ENHRY, CDR2 SYGVKD. The count of this clonotype is one. Antigen specificity is unknown. TCRdb re-derived calls from the 5' RACE reads in MiXCR, one entry per CDR3 protein. The sample consists of around 1.7 million distinct CDR3 sequences, 25% to 35% of them appearing once. The sequenced sample consisted of cord blood. The receptor was isolated from a newborn girl in good health. The V call is TRBV10-3, the J call TRBJ2-6; D gene unclear. CDR3 nucleotide sequence: TGTGCCATCAAGTTTATCTCCTCTGGGGCCAACGTCCTGACTTTC. Translated, it gives CAIKFISSGANVLTF.